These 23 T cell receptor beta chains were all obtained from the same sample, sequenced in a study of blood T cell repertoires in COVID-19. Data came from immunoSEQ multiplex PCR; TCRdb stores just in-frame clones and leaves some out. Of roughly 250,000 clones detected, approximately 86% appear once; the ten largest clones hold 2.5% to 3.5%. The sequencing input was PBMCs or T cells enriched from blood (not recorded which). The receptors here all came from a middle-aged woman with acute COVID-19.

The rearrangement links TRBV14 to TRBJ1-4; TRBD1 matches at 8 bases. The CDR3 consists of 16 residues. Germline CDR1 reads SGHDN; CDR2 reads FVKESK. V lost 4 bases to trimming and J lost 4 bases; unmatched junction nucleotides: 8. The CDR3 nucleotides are TGTGCCAGCAGCCCATTCCCGGACAGGGTTAATGAAAAACTGTTTTTT. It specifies CASSPFPDRVNEKLFF.

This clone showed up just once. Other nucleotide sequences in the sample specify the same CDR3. The CDR3 sequence: CASRRDSYEQYF. The CDR3 coding sequence is TGTGCCAGCCGCCGGGACAGCTACGAGCAGTACTTC. J is TRBJ2-7 and V is TRBV6-5, with TRBD1 identical over 7 bases. The CDR3 has 12 residues. Germline V CDR1 and CDR2: MNHEY, SVGAGI. V trimming: 8 bases; J trimming: 3 bases; junction bases outside the gene matches: 4.

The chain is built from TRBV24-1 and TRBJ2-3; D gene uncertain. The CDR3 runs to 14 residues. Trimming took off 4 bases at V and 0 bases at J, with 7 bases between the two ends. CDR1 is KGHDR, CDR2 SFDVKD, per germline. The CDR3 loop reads CATSELHSTDTQYF. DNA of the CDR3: TGTGCCACCAGTGAACTCCACAGCACAGATACGCAGTATTTT.

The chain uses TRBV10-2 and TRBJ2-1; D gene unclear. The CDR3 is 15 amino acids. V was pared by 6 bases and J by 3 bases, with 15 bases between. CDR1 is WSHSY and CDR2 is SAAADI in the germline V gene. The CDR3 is CASRLPDPVYNEQFF. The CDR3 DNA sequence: TGCGCCAGCAGACTCCCCGATCCGGTCTACAATGAGCAGTTCTTC.

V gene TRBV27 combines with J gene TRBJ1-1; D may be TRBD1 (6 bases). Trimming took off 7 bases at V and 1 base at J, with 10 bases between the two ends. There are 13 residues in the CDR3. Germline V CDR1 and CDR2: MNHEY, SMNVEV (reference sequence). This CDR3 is CASIKTGNTEAFF. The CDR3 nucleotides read TGTGCCAGCATTAAGACAGGGAACACTGAAGCTTTCTTT.

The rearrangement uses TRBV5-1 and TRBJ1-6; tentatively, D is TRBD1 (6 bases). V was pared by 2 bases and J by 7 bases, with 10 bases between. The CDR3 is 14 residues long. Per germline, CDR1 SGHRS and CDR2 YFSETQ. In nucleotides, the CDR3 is TGCGCCAGCAGCTTAACAGGGTGGAATTCACCCCTCCACTTT. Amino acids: CASSLTGWNSPLHF.

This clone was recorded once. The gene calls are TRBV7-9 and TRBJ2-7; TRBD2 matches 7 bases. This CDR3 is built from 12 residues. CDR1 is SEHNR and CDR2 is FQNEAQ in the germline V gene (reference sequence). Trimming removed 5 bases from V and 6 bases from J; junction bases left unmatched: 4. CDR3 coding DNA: TGTGCCAGCAGCCCGTCGGGGGGCGAGCAGTACTTC. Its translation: CASSPSGGEQYF.

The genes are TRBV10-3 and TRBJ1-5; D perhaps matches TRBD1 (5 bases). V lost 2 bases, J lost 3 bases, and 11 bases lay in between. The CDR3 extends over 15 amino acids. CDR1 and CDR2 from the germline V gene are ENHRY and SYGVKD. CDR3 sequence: CAISEGAGSNQPQHF. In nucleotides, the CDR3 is TGTGCCATCAGTGAGGGGGCGGGGTCCAATCAGCCCCAGCATTTT.

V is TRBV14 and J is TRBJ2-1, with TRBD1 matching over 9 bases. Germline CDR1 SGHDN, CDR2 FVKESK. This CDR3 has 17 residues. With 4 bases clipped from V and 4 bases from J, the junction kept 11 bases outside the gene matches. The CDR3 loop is CASSPGMTGGKYNEQFF. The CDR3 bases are TGTGCCAGCAGCCCCGGCATGACAGGGGGAAAATACAATGAGCAGTTCTTC.

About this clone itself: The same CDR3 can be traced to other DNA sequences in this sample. DNA of the CDR3: TGCGCCAGCAGCGTCGCCGGGGGCACAGATACGCAGTATTTT. Its translation is CASSVAGGTDTQYF. This rearrangement joins TRBV5-1 to TRBJ2-3; TRBD2 might be the D (5 bases). Trimming pared 4 bases from V and 1 base from J, leaving 10 bases between. This CDR3 region has 14 residues. Germline values: CDR1 SGHRS, CDR2 YFSETQ.

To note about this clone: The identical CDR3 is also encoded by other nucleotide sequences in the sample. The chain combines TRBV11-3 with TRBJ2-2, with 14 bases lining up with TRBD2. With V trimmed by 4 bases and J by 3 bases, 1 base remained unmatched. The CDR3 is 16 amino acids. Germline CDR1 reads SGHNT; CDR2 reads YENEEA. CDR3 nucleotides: TGTGCCAGCAGCTGGGGACTAGCGGGAGACACCGGGGAGCTGTTTTTT. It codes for CASSWGLAGDTGELFF.

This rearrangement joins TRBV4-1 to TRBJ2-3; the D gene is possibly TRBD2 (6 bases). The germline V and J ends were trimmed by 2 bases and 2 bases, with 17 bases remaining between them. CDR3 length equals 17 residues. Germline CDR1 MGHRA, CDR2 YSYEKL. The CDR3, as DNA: TGCGCCAGCAGCCAACCTCCCCCGCGGGGCTCCACAGATACGCAGTATTTT. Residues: CASSQPPPRGSTDTQYF.

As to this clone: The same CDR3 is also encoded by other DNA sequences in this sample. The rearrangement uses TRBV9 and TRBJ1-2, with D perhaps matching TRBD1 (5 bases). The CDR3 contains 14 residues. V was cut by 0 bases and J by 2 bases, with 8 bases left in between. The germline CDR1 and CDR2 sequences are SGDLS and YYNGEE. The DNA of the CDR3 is TGTGCCAGCAGCGTAGAGGAGGGGAACTATGGCTACACCTTC. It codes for CASSVEEGNYGYTF.

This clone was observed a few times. The CDR3 DNA is TGTGCCAGCAGCTTTCAAACAGGGTCGGGAAACACCATATATTTT. This encodes CASSFQTGSGNTIYF. V and J are TRBV11-2 and TRBJ1-3; tentative D call: TRBD1 (6 bases). V was cut by 3 bases and J by 4 bases, with 13 bases left in between. This CDR3 comprises 15 residues. The V gene's germline CDR1 is SGHAT and CDR2 FQNNGV.

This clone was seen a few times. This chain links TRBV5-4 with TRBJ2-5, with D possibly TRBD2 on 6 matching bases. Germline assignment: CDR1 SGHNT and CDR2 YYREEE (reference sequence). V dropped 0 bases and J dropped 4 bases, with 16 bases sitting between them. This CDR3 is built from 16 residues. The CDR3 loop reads CASSLVRGLDAETQYF. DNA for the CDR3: TGTGCCAGCAGCTTGGTTCGGGGACTTGATGCAGAGACCCAGTACTTC. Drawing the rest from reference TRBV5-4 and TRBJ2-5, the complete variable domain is ETGVTQSPTHLIKTRGQQVTLRCSSQSGHNTVSWYQQALGQGPQFIFQYYREEENGRGNFPPRFSGLQFPNYSSELNVNALELDDSALYLCASSLVRGLDAETQYFGPGTRLLVL.

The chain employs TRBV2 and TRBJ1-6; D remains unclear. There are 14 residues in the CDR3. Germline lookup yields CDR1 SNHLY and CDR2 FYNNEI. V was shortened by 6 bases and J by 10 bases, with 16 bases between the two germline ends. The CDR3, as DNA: TGTGCCAGCAGGGCTGACGGAGAGTGGTCACCCCTCCACTTT. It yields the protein CASRADGEWSPLHF.

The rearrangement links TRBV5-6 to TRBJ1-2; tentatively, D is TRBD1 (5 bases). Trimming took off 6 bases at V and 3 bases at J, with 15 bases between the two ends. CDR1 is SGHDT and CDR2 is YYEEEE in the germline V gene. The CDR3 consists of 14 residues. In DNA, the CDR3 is TGTGCCAGCACCCTTGGAGGAGGGGACTATGGCTACACCTTC. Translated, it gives CASTLGGGDYGYTF.

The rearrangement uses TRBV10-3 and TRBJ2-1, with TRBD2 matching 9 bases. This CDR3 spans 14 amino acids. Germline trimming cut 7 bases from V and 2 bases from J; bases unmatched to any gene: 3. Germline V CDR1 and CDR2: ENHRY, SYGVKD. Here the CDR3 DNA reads TGTGCCATCAAGGCTAGCGGGACCTACAATGAGCAGTTCTTC. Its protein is CAIKASGTYNEQFF.

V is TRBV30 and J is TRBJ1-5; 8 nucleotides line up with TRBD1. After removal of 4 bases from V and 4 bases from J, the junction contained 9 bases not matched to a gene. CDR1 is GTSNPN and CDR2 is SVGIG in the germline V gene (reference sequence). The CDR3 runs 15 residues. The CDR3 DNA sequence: TGTGCCTGGACCAGTTACAGGGGGGGGAATCAGCCCCAGCATTTT. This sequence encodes CAWTSYRGGNQPQHF.

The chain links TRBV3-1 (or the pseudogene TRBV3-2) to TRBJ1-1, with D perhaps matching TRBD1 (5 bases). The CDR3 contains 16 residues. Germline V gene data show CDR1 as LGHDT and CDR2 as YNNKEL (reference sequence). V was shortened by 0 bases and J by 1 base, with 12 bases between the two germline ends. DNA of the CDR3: TGTGCCAGCAGCCAAGATTTGGCCGGGGGGAACACTGAAGCTTTCTTT. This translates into CASSQDLAGGNTEAFF.

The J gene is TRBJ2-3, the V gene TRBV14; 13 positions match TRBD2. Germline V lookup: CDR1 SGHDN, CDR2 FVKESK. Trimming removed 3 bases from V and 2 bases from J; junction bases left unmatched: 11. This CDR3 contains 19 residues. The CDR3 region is CASSQTPGLAGSITDTQYF. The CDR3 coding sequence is TGTGCCAGCAGCCAGACTCCGGGACTAGCGGGGAGTATCACAGATACGCAGTATTTT.

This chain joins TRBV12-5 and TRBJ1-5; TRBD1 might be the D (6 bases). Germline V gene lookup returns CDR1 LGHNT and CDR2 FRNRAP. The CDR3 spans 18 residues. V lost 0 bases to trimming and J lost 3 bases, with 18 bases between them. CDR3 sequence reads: CASGLVESTGPNNQPQHF. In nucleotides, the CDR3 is TGTGCTAGTGGTTTGGTAGAATCGACAGGACCGAACAATCAGCCCCAGCATTTT. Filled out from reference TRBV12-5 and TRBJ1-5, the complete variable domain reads DARVTQTPRHKVTEMGQEVTMRCQPILGHNTVFWYRQTMMQGLELLAYFRNRAPLDDSGMPKDRFSAEMPDATLATLKIQPSEPRDSAVYFCASGLVESTGPNNQPQHFGDGTRLSIL.

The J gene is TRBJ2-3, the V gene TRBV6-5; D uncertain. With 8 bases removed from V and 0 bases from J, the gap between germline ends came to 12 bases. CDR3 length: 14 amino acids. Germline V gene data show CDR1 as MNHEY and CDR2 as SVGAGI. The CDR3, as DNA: TGTGCCAGCTCCGGCGGAGCGAGCACAGATACGCAGTATTTT. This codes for CASSGGASTDTQYF.